The entry below describes one T cell receptor beta chain. This sample is part of a study of blood T cell repertoires in COVID-19. Turning to the study itself: COVID-19 samples from acute and convalescent phases originated in the United States, Italy and Spain.

The CDR3 loop spans 16 amino acids. Losses at the gene ends were 4 bases for V and 2 bases for J; bases not matched to a gene: 7. The germline V gene encodes CDR1 LGHDT and CDR2 YNNKEL (reference sequence). The method was immunoSEQ multiplex PCR; TCRdb's version includes in-frame clones alone and lacks a portion of them. The sample yields about 200,000 clones, 84% seen once. This chain connects TRBV3-1 (or the pseudogene TRBV3-2) to TRBJ1-3, with 8 positions matching TRBD1. The sequenced sample was peripheral blood. The TCR comes from a woman aged 50 to 60 with active or convalescent COVID-19. The CDR3 reads CASSLRQGRAGNTIYF. In DNA form, the CDR3 reads TGTGCCAGCAGCCTGCGACAGGGGAGGGCTGGAAACACCATATATTTT.